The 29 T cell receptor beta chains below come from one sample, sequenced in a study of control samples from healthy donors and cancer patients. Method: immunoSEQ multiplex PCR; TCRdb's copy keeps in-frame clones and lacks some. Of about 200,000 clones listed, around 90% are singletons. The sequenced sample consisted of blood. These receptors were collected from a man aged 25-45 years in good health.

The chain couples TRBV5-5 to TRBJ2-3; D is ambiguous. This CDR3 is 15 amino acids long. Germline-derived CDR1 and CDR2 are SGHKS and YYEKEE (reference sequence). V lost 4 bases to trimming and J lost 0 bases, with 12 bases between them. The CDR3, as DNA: TGTGCCAGCAGCCCTATTCCGGAAAGCACAGATACGCAGTATTTT. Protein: CASSPIPESTDTQYF.

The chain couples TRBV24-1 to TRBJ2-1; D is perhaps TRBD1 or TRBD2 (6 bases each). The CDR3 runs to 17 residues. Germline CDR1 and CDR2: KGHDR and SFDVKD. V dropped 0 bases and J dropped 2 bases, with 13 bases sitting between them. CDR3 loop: CATSDLLGGPTYNEQFF. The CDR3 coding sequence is TGTGCCACCAGTGATTTGTTGGGGGGCCCCACCTACAATGAGCAGTTCTTC.

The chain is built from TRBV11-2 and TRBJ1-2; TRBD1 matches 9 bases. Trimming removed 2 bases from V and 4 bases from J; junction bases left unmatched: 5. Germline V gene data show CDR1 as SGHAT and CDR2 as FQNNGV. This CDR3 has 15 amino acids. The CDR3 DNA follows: TGTGCCAGCAGCTTAATGGGACAGGGTCGCTATGGCTACACCTTC. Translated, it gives CASSLMGQGRYGYTF.

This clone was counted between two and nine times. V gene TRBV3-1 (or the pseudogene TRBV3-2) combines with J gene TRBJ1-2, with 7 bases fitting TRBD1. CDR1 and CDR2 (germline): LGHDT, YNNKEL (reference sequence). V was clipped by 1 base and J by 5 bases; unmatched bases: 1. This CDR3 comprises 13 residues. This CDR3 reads CASSQAQGYGYTF. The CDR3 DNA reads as TGTGCCAGCAGCCAAGCACAGGGGTATGGCTACACCTTC.

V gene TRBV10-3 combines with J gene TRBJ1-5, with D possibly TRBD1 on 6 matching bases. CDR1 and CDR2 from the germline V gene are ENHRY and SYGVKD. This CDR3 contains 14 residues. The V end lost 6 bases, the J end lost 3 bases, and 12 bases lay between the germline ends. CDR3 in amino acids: CAISLDRNNQPQHF. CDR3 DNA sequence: TGTGCCATCAGCCTTGACAGGAACAATCAGCCCCAGCATTTT.

The CDR3 is CASNPSSGRHYEQYF. The CDR3 region has the DNA TGTGCCAGTAATCCCTCTTCGGGACGCCACTACGAGCAGTACTTC. V is TRBV19 and J is TRBJ2-7; D may match TRBD1 or TRBD2 (5 bases each). Between the trimmed V and J ends, which lost 7 bases and 3 bases, there was a span of 19 bases. The CDR3 length is 15 residues. The germline gives CDR1 LNHDA, CDR2 SQIVND (reference sequence).

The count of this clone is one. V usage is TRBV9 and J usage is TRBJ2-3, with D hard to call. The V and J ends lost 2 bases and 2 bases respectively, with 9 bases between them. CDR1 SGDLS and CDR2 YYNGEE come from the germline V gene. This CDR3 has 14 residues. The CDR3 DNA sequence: TGTGCCAGCAGCGTGGCCTCATTCACAGATACGCAGTATTTT. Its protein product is CASSVASFTDTQYF.

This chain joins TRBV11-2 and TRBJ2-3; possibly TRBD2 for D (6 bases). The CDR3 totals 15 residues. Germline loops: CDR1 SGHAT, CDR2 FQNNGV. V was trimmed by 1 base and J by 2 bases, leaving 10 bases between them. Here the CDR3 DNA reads TGTGCCAGCAGCTTAGGAGCGGACTACACAGATACGCAGTATTTT. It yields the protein CASSLGADYTDTQYF.

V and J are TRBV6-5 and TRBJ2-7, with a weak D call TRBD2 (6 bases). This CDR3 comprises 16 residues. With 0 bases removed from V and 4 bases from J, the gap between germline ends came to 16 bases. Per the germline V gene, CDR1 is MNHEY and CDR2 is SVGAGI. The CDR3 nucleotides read TGTGCCAGCAGTTACTCGAGAGCGGGTTCACTTTACGAGCAGTACTTC. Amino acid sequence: CASSYSRAGSLYEQYF.

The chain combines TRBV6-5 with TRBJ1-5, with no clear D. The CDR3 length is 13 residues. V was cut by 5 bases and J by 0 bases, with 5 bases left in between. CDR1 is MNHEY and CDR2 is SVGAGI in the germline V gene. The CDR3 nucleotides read TGTGCCAGCAGTCGGTATAGCAATCAGCCCCAGCATTTT. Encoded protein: CASSRYSNQPQHF.

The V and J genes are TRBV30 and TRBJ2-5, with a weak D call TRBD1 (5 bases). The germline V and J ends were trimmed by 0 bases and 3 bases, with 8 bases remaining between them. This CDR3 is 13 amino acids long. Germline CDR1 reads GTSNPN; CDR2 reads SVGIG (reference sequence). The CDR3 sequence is CAWSVPGKETQYF. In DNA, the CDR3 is TGTGCCTGGAGTGTACCAGGGAAAGAGACCCAGTACTTC.

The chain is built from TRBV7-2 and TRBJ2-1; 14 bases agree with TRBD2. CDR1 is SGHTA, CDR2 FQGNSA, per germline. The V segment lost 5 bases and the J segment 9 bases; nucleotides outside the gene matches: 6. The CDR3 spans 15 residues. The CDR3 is CASSPRLAGGGEQFF. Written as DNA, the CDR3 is TGTGCCAGCAGCCCCCGACTAGCGGGGGGGGGTGAGCAGTTCTTC.

The CDR3: CASSSDFGGQGAQHF. The CDR3 nucleotides read TGTGCCAGCAGCAGCGATTTCGGCGGTCAAGGGGCCCAGCATTTT. The rearrangement joins TRBV5-8 to TRBJ1-5; tentatively, D is TRBD1 (5 bases). In germline, CDR1 is SGHTS, CDR2 YDEGEE. V was clipped by 4 bases and J by 11 bases, with 22 bases between them. This CDR3 contains 15 residues. The variable domain in full, completed from reference TRBV5-8 and TRBJ1-5, reads EAGVTQSPTHLIKTRGQQATLRCSPISGHTSVYWYQQALGLGLQFLLWYDEGEERNRGNFPPRFSGRQFPNYSSELNVNALELEDSALYLCASSSDFGGQGAQHFGDGTRLSIL.

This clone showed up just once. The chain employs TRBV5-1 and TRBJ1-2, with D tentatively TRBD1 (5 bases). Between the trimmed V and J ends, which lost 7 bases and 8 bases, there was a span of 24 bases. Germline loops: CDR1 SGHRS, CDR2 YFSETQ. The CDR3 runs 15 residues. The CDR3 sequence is CASGDGSSRQRGYTF. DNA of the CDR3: TGCGCCAGCGGGGATGGGTCCTCGAGACAGAGGGGCTACACCTTC.

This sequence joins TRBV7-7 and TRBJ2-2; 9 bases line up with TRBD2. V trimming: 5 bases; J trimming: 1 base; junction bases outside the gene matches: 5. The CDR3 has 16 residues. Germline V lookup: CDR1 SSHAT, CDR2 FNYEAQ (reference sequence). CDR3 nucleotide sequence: TGTGCCAGCAGCGTCGCTAGCGGGGTGAACACCGGGGAGCTGTTTTTT. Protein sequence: CASSVASGVNTGELFF. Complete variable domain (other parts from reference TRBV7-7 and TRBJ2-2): GAGVSQSPRYKVTKRGQDVTLRCDPISSHATLYWYQQALGQGPEFLTYFNYEAQPDKSGLPSDRFSAERPEGSISTLTIQRTEQRDSAMYRCASSVASGVNTGELFFGEGSRLTVL.

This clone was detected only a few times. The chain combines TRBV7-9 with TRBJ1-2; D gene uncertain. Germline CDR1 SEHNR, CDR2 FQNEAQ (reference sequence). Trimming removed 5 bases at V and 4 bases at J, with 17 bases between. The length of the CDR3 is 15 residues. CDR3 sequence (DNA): TGTGCCAGCAGCCCCTCCGGGAGGGCCAGCTATGGCTACACCTTC. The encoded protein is CASSPSGRASYGYTF.

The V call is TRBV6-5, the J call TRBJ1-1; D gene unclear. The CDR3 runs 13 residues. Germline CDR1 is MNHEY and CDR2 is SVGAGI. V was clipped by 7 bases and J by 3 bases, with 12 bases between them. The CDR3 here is CASTLQRHTEAFF. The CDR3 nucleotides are TGTGCCAGCACCCTACAGAGACACACTGAAGCTTTCTTT.

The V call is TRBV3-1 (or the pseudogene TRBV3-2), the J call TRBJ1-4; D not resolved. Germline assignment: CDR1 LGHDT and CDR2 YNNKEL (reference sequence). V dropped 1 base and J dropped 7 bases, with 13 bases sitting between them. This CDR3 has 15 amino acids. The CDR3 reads CASSQVVVPGEKLFF. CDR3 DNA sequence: TGTGCCAGCAGCCAAGTAGTAGTGCCAGGTGAAAAACTGTTTTTT.

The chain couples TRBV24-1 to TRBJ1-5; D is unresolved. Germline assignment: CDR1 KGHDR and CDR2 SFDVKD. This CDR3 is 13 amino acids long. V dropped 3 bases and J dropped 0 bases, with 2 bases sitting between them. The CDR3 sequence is CATSDHSNQPQHF. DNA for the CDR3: TGTGCCACCAGTGATCATAGCAATCAGCCCCAGCATTTT.

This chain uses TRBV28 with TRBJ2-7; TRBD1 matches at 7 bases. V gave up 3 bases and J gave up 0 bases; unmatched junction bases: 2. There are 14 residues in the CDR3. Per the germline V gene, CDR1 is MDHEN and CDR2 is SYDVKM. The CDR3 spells CASSLTGPSYEQYF. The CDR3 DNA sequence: TGTGCCAGCAGTTTGACAGGGCCCTCCTACGAGCAGTACTTC.

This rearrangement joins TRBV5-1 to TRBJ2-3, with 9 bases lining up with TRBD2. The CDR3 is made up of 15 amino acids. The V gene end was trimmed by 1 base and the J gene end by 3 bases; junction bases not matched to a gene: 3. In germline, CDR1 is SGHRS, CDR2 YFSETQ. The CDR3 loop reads CASSLRGGATDTQYF. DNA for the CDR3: TGCGCCAGCAGCTTGCGCGGGGGGGCGACAGATACGCAGTATTTT.

The CDR3 here is CASSYSLATGANVLTF. As DNA, the CDR3 is TGTGCCAGCAGTTACTCGCTTGCGACTGGGGCCAACGTCCTGACTTTC. This chain connects TRBV6-5 to TRBJ2-6; D not certain. Germline CDR1 is MNHEY and CDR2 is SVGAGI. V was cut by 0 bases and J by 2 bases, with 8 bases left in between. The CDR3 covers 16 residues.

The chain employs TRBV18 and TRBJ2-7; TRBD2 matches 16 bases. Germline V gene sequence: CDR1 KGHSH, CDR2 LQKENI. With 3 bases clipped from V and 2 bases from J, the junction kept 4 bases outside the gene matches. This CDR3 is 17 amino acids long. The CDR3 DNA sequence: TGTGCCAGCTCACCTCCGGGACTAGCGGGGGGGCCCTACGAGCAGTACTTC. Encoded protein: CASSPPGLAGGPYEQYF.

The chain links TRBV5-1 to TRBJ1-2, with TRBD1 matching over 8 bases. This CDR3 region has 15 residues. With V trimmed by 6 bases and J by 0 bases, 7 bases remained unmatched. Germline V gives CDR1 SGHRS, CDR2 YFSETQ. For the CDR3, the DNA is TGCGCCAGCAACCTGGGACAGGTCACTAACTATGGCTACACCTTC. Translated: CASNLGQVTNYGYTF.

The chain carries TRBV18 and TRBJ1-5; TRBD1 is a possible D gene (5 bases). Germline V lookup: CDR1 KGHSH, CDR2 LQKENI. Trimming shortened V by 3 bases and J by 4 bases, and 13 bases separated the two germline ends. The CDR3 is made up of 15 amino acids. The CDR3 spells CASSPTVGGNQPQHF. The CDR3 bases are TGTGCCAGCTCACCGACAGTGGGAGGGAATCAGCCCCAGCATTTT.

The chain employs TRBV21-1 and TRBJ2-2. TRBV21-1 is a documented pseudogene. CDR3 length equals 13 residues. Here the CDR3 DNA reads TGTGCCAGCCCGGGACCCCCAACCGGGGAGCTGTTTTTT. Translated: CASPGPPTGELFF.

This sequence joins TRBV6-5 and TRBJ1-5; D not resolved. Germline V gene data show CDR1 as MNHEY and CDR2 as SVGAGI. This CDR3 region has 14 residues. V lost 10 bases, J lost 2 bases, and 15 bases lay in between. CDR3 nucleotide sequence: TGTGCCATTAGCGGAAGTATTGGCAATCAGCCCCAGCATTTT. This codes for CAISGSIGNQPQHF.

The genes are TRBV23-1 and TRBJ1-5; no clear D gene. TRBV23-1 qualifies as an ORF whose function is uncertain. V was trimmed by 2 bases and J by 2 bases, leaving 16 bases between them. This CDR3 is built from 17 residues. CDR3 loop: CASSQTPRPAGNQPQHF. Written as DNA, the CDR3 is TGCGCCAGCAGTCAAACCCCTCGGCCGGCTGGCAATCAGCCCCAGCATTTT.

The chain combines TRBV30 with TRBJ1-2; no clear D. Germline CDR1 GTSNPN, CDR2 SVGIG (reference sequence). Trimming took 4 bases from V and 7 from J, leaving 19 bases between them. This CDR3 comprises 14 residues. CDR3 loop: CAWTADSMWSGYTF. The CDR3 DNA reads TGTGCCTGGACGGCGGACTCCATGTGGAGTGGCTACACCTTC.